These 21 T cell receptor beta chains were all obtained from the same sample, sequenced in a study of blood T cell repertoires in COVID-19. The table came from immunoSEQ multiplex PCR; TCRdb's copy has only in-frame clones and leaves some out. The sample has under 200,000 clones, 88% seen once. Sequenced material: peripheral blood. Source of these receptors: a man in his forties or fifties with active or convalescent COVID-19.

This chain uses TRBV18 with TRBJ1-1, with D perhaps TRBD1 (6 bases). This CDR3 has 15 residues. Germline values: CDR1 KGHSH, CDR2 LQKENI. V dropped 5 bases and J dropped 1 base, with 14 bases sitting between them. The CDR3 sequence is CASSRLGQQNTEAFF. The CDR3 nucleotides read TGTGCCAGCTCAAGATTAGGACAGCAGAACACTGAAGCTTTCTTT.

The chain uses TRBV6-5 and TRBJ2-2; TRBD2 matches 7 bases. The germline gives CDR1 MNHEY, CDR2 SVGAGI. The CDR3 runs to 14 residues. V gave up 7 bases and J gave up 3 bases; unmatched junction bases: 5. CDR3 sequence: CASTLAVDTGELFF. CDR3 DNA sequence: TGTGCCAGCACCCTAGCGGTAGACACCGGGGAGCTGTTTTTT.

The gene calls are TRBV7-9 and TRBJ2-7; 9 bases fit TRBD1. CDR1 and CDR2 (germline): SEHNR, FQNEAQ (reference sequence). The CDR3 contains 15 residues. The trim removed 5 bases at V and 5 bases at J, leaving 10 bases unmatched. The chain's CDR3 is CASSGTTGGWDEQYF. The CDR3 DNA is TGTGCCAGCAGCGGGACGACAGGGGGGTGGGACGAGCAGTACTTC.

The V gene is TRBV24-1, the J gene TRBJ1-1; D uncertain. Germline values: CDR1 KGHDR, CDR2 SFDVKD. This CDR3 region has 11 residues. V lost 7 bases and J lost 1, with 3 bases in between. CDR3 DNA sequence: TGTGCCACCAGGGCGAACACTGAAGCTTTCTTT. Its protein product is CATRANTEAFF.

The V and J genes are TRBV6-5 and TRBJ2-2; 11 nucleotides agree with TRBD1. The CDR3 spans 15 residues. With V trimmed by 6 bases and J by 6 bases, 6 bases remained unmatched. Germline CDR1 is MNHEY and CDR2 is SVGAGI. In DNA form, the CDR3 reads TGTGCCAGCAGATGGGACAGGGGGACCGCCGGGGAGCTGTTTTTT. Its protein product is CASRWDRGTAGELFF.

The chain recombines TRBV28 with TRBJ1-2, with TRBD1 identical over 7 bases. The V gene end was trimmed by 8 bases and the J gene end by 8 bases; junction bases not matched to a gene: 8. This CDR3 is built from 12 residues. The germline V gene encodes CDR1 MDHEN and CDR2 SYDVKM. The CDR3 DNA is TGTGCCAGCTCAGGGGGGTTTGGCGGCTACACCTTC. It yields the protein CASSGGFGGYTF.

The CDR3: CSVAVETQYF. For the CDR3, the DNA is TGCAGCGTTGCCGTAGAGACCCAGTACTTC. The V and J genes are TRBV29-1 and TRBJ2-5, with D unresolved. The CDR3 consists of 10 residues. The V gene's germline CDR1 is SQVTM and CDR2 ANQGSEA. V lost 4 bases to trimming and J lost 4 bases, with 4 bases between them.

This clone was found once. The chain uses TRBV25-1 and TRBJ1-6, with 9 bases that match TRBD1. The germline gives CDR1 MGHDK, CDR2 SYGVNS. The J segment lost 0 bases and the V segment lost 4 bases, leaving 7 bases of the junction unmatched. The CDR3 runs to 18 residues. The CDR3 spells CASSARTGVGSYNSPLHF. The CDR3 nucleotides are TGTGCCAGCAGTGCCCGGACAGGGGTCGGCTCCTATAATTCACCCCTCCACTTT.

This clone was seen just once. V gene TRBV27 combines with J gene TRBJ1-2; 8 bases fit TRBD1. The CDR3 is 14 residues long. The germline CDR1 and CDR2 sequences are MNHEY and SMNVEV (reference sequence). V shed 6 bases and J 5 bases; nucleotides not matched to a gene: 8. The CDR3 nucleotides read TGTGCCAGCAGGAATGGACAGGGTTGGTATGGCTACACCTTC. It is translated as CASRNGQGWYGYTF.

The chain employs TRBV6-2 or TRBV6-3 and TRBJ2-6; 8 nucleotides agree with TRBD2. The CDR3 runs 15 residues. The germline V gene has CDR1 MNHEY and CDR2 SVGEGT. V was clipped by 6 bases and J by 2 bases; unmatched bases: 3. CDR3 DNA: TGTGCCAGCAGCCCGGGAGGGACTGGGGCCAACGTCCTGACTTTC. It is translated as CASSPGGTGANVLTF.

The J gene is TRBJ1-2, the V gene TRBV28, with TRBD1 matching over 8 bases. Germline trimming cut 4 bases from V and 6 bases from J; bases unmatched to any gene: 4. Germline loops: CDR1 MDHEN, CDR2 SYDVKM. The CDR3 has 13 residues. CDR3 in amino acids: CASSWTGLDGYTF. The CDR3 DNA reads TGTGCCAGCAGTTGGACAGGGCTGGATGGCTACACCTTC.

The rearrangement links TRBV19 to TRBJ2-7, with a weak D call TRBD1 (6 bases). The V and J ends lost 5 bases and 3 bases respectively, with 14 bases between them. Per germline, CDR1 LNHDA and CDR2 SQIVND (reference sequence). This CDR3 is built from 14 residues. The CDR3 is CASSLNGQIYEQYF. The CDR3 DNA is TGTGCCAGTAGTCTGAACGGACAGATCTACGAGCAGTACTTC.

V is TRBV11-2 and J is TRBJ2-3, with D perhaps matching TRBD1 (6 bases). This CDR3 is built from 15 residues. V gave up 5 bases and J gave up 3 bases, with 15 bases separating them. Germline V gene sequence: CDR1 SGHAT, CDR2 FQNNGV. Here the CDR3 DNA reads TGTGCCAGCAGCCCAGGCGACAGGATAACAGATACGCAGTATTTT. Translation gives CASSPGDRITDTQYF.

This chain links TRBV4-1 with TRBJ2-7; D perhaps matches TRBD1 (5 bases). CDR1 and CDR2 from the germline V gene are MGHRA and YSYEKL. V was clipped by 2 bases and J by 0 bases, with 11 bases between them. This CDR3 has 15 amino acids. The CDR3 protein is CASSQRQSLSYEQYF. CDR3 nucleotide sequence: TGCGCCAGCAGCCAAAGACAGTCTCTCTCCTACGAGCAGTACTTC.

The chain is built from TRBV5-5 and TRBJ2-7; D possibly corresponds to TRBD2 (5 bases). V shed 5 bases and J shed 0 bases, with 15 bases lying between them. This CDR3 comprises 15 residues. CDR1 and CDR2 (germline): SGHKS, YYEKEE (reference sequence). The CDR3 region has the DNA TGTGCCAGCAGATCAGACCCGGGGAGCTCCTACGAGCAGTACTTC. Translated, it gives CASRSDPGSSYEQYF. Looking up the rest from reference TRBV5-5 and TRBJ2-7 gives the full variable domain: DAGVTQSPTHLIKTRGQQVTLRCSPISGHKSVSWYQQVLGQGPQFIFQYYEKEERGRGNFPDRFSARQFPNYSSELNVNALLLGDSALYLCASRSDPGSSYEQYFGPGTRLTVT.

The chain employs TRBV25-1 and TRBJ1-1; TRBD1 matches at 7 bases. The CDR3 has 14 amino acids. V lost 6 bases, J lost 1 base, and 5 bases stayed unmatched. Germline CDR1 MGHDK, CDR2 SYGVNS. CDR3 nucleotides: TGTGCCAGCAGAAAAAGGACAGGGAACACTGAAGCTTTCTTT. This encodes CASRKRTGNTEAFF.

The chain recombines TRBV5-1 with TRBJ2-3; 10 nucleotides align to TRBD2. CDR3 length: 17 amino acids. Germline CDR1 SGHRS, CDR2 YFSETQ. With 0 bases clipped from V and 3 bases from J, the junction kept 7 bases outside the gene matches. The CDR3 nucleotides read TGCGCCAGCAGCTTGGCCAAACTAGCGGGGTTTACAGATACGCAGTATTTT. Translation: CASSLAKLAGFTDTQYF. The full variable domain, in which reference TRBV5-1 and TRBJ2-3 provide the parts outside the CDR3, is KAGVTQTPRYLIKTRGQQVTLSCSPISGHRSVSWYQQTPGQGLQFLFEYFSETQRNKGNFPGRFSGRQFSNSRSEMNVSTLELGDSALYLCASSLAKLAGFTDTQYFGPGTRLTVL.

In DNA, the CDR3 is TGCGCCAGCAGCCGGAGCGTACAGGGGACAATCTACGAGCAGTACTTC. As protein: CASSRSVQGTIYEQYF. V and J are TRBV5-1 and TRBJ2-7; 7 bases align to TRBD1. Losses at the gene ends were 4 bases for V and 3 bases for J; bases not matched to a gene: 13. The CDR3 totals 16 residues. CDR1 is SGHRS and CDR2 is YFSETQ in the germline V gene.

The CDR3 reads CASRAILDSPLHF. The CDR3 DNA follows: TGCGCCAGCAGAGCCATTCTCGATTCACCCCTCCACTTT. V gene TRBV5-1 combines with J gene TRBJ1-6; the D is unclear. Per the germline V gene, CDR1 is SGHRS and CDR2 is YFSETQ. Trimming removed 5 bases from V and 8 bases from J, with 11 bases in between. This CDR3 has 13 residues.

The chain combines TRBV5-1 with TRBJ2-5, with D possibly being TRBD2 (6 bases). Per germline, CDR1 SGHRS and CDR2 YFSETQ. V was shortened by 2 bases and J by 1 base, with 9 bases between the two germline ends. This CDR3 spans 14 amino acids. Written as DNA, the CDR3 is TGCGCCAGCAGCTTCGGCGGGACCCAAGAGACCCAGTACTTC. Translation: CASSFGGTQETQYF. The variable domain in full, completed from reference TRBV5-1 and TRBJ2-5, reads KAGVTQTPRYLIKTRGQQVTLSCSPISGHRSVSWYQQTPGQGLQFLFEYFSETQRNKGNFPGRFSGRQFSNSRSEMNVSTLELGDSALYLCASSFGGTQETQYFGPGTRLLVL.

CDR3 in DNA: TGTGCCAGCAGTGAAGCCAGCGGGGGGGATACGCAGTATTTT. Translation: CASSEASGGDTQYF. This chain links TRBV6-1 with TRBJ2-3; 9 bases align to TRBD2. Germline lookup yields CDR1 MNHNS and CDR2 SASEGT. The CDR3 spans 14 residues. The V gene end was trimmed by 0 bases and the J gene end by 6 bases; junction bases not matched to a gene: 1.